This entry lists 18 T cell receptor beta chains sequenced from one sample in a study of Ad26.COV2.S vaccination and SARS-CoV-2 variants. Treatment in this sample: 19 received Ad26.COV2.S at low or high dose, single or two shots; 5 received placebo; per-sample allocation not given. The study sampled participants on day 63 after the first vaccine or placebo injection. TCRdb keeps only in-frame clones here, not all; method: immunoSEQ multiplex PCR. The sample lists hundreds of thousands of clones; 88% were seen once. The sequenced sample was peripheral blood, obtained in a trial of Ad26.COV2.S vaccine versus placebo. These receptors all come from a person aged 18 to 65 who received the Ad26.COV2.S COVID-19 vaccine or a placebo.

The chain links TRBV5-6 to TRBJ2-3, with TRBD2 identical over 10 bases. The CDR3 has 16 amino acids. In germline, CDR1 is SGHDT, CDR2 YYEEEE. The trim removed 0 bases at V and 2 bases at J, leaving 3 bases unmatched. The CDR3 nucleotides read TGTGCCAGCAGCTTGGGTAGCGGGAGGACCACAGATACGCAGTATTTT. Its translation is CASSLGSGRTTDTQYF.

The chain links TRBV28 to TRBJ1-3; D is unresolved. The V end lost 2 bases, the J end lost 8 bases, and 4 bases lay between the germline ends. CDR3 length: 11 residues. Germline lookup yields CDR1 MDHEN and CDR2 SYDVKM. The CDR3 sequence: CASSLRDTIYF. CDR3 in DNA: TGTGCCAGCAGTTTACGGGACACCATATATTTT.

The V call is TRBV11-3, the J call TRBJ2-3; D remains ambiguous. The germline gives CDR1 SGHNT, CDR2 YENEEA. V lost 0 bases to trimming and J lost 8 bases, with 6 bases between them. CDR3 size: 12 residues. The DNA for the CDR3 is TGTGCCAGCAGCTTAGATCAAATTACGCAGTATTTT. Its protein product is CASSLDQITQYF.

CDR3 in amino acids: CASSMRVWGNTQYF. The CDR3 nucleotides are TGTGCCAGTAGTATGAGGGTATGGGGAAATACGCAGTATTTT. The chain joins TRBV19 to TRBJ2-3, with a weak D call TRBD2 (5 bases). This CDR3 contains 14 residues. The V and J ends lost 3 bases and 7 bases respectively, with 14 bases between them. Germline CDR1 reads LNHDA; CDR2 reads SQIVND (reference sequence). Based on the CDR3 plus reference TRBV19 and TRBJ2-3, the full variable domain is DGGITQSPKYLFRKEGQNVTLSCEQNLNHDAMYWYRQDPGQGLRLIYYSQIVNDFQKGDIAEGYSVSREKKESFPLTVTSAQKNPTAFYLCASSMRVWGNTQYFGPGTRLTVL.

This chain joins TRBV18 and TRBJ1-1, with D possibly TRBD1 on 6 matching bases. V dropped 4 bases and J dropped 6 bases, with 15 bases sitting between them. This CDR3 region has 14 residues. CDR1 is KGHSH, CDR2 LQKENI, per germline. This CDR3 reads CASSQDKGVSEAFF. The CDR3 DNA reads as TGTGCCAGCTCACAGGACAAGGGGGTCTCTGAAGCTTTCTTT.

This chain connects TRBV6-5 to TRBJ2-1; TRBD2 agrees at 11 bases. Looked up from germline, CDR1 is MNHEY and CDR2 is SVGAGI. V lost 5 bases and J lost 9; bases outside the gene matches: 9. This CDR3 is built from 15 residues. The CDR3 DNA reads TGTGCCAGCAGTCTACTAGCGGGGGACTCGGGTGAGCAGTTCTTC. As protein: CASSLLAGDSGEQFF.

The V and J genes are TRBV9 and TRBJ2-5, with D unclear. CDR3 length equals 15 residues. The V gene lost 6 bases and the J gene lost 4 bases, with 19 bases spanning the gap. Looked up from germline, CDR1 is SGDLS and CDR2 is YYNGEE. CDR3 residues: CASNRGDVRGETQYF. The CDR3 coding sequence is TGTGCCAGCAACAGAGGAGACGTCCGAGGAGAGACCCAGTACTTC.

The genes are TRBV15 and TRBJ1-1; D gene unclear. Germline CDR1 is LNHNV and CDR2 is YYDKDF (reference sequence). This CDR3 region has 13 residues. V gave up 0 bases and J gave up 5 bases, with 7 bases separating them. This CDR3 is CATSRDGLTEAFF. In DNA, the CDR3 is TGTGCCACCAGCAGAGATGGTCTAACTGAAGCTTTCTTT.

In nucleotides, the CDR3 is TGTGCCAGCAGCCCCTCTACCATGGGACAGTTCTTC. Its translation is CASSPSTMGQFF. The rearrangement joins TRBV5-6 to TRBJ2-1, with D unresolved. This CDR3 has 12 residues. V was cut by 4 bases and J by 13 bases, with 15 bases left in between. Germline CDR1 and CDR2: SGHDT and YYEEEE.

The genes are TRBV5-1 and TRBJ1-2; D uncertain. V lost 6 bases and J lost 1, with 16 bases in between. This CDR3 comprises 15 residues. CDR1 and CDR2 from the germline V gene are SGHRS and YFSETQ. This CDR3 is CASTEQAGGNYGYTF. The CDR3 DNA reads as TGCGCCAGCACCGAACAAGCAGGAGGTAACTATGGCTACACCTTC.

J is TRBJ1-6 and V is TRBV2, with D tentatively TRBD1 (6 bases). This CDR3 is built from 14 residues. Trimming took 6 bases from V and 7 from J, leaving 13 bases between them. CDR1 SNHLY and CDR2 FYNNEI come from the germline V gene. CDR3 amino acids: CASRVRGGNSPLHF. CDR3 bases: TGTGCCAGCAGGGTCAGGGGCGGGAATTCACCCCTCCACTTT.

The chain combines TRBV9 with TRBJ2-2, with D possibly being TRBD2 (5 bases). Germline CDR1 and CDR2: SGDLS and YYNGEE. With 8 bases removed from V and 1 base from J, the gap between germline ends came to 9 bases. This CDR3 spans 13 amino acids. The CDR3 spells CASTEGNTGELFF. In nucleotides, the CDR3 is TGTGCCAGTACAGAGGGGAACACCGGGGAGCTGTTTTTT.

This chain links TRBV28 with TRBJ1-1, with a tentative D call TRBD1 (6 bases). This CDR3 contains 15 residues. V lost 4 bases to trimming and J lost 7 bases, with 19 bases between them. Germline CDR1 MDHEN, CDR2 SYDVKM. CDR3 region: CASSSEGGVVGEAFF. CDR3 bases: TGTGCCAGCAGTTCCGAGGGGGGGGTCGTAGGTGAAGCTTTCTTT. Full variable domain (remainder filled in from reference TRBV28 and TRBJ1-1): DVKVTQSSRYLVKRTGEKVFLECVQDMDHENMFWYRQDPGLGLRLIYFSYDVKMKEKGDIPEGYSVSREKKERFSLILESASTNQTSMYLCASSSEGGVVGEAFFGQGTRLTVV.

The chain is built from TRBV5-1 and TRBJ1-1; D may be TRBD1 (5 bases). CDR1 is SGHRS and CDR2 is YFSETQ in the germline V gene. CDR3 size: 16 residues. Trimming shortened V by 0 bases and J by 1 base, and 13 bases separated the two germline ends. CDR3 residues: CASSLAGRVGNTEAFF. The CDR3 DNA reads TGCGCCAGCAGCTTGGCAGGCAGGGTTGGGAACACTGAAGCTTTCTTT.

The gene calls are TRBV5-1 and TRBJ2-5; 7 bases line up with TRBD2. V shed 4 bases, J shed 1 base, and the junction held 10 bases outside the gene matches. In germline, CDR1 is SGHRS, CDR2 YFSETQ. The CDR3 runs to 16 residues. The CDR3 loop reads CASSRTGLAVQETQYF. In DNA form, the CDR3 reads TGCGCCAGCAGCCGGACGGGCCTAGCGGTCCAAGAGACCCAGTACTTC.

V is TRBV4-3 and J is TRBJ2-2, with D possibly called TRBD1 or TRBD2 (5 bases each). CDR3 length: 18 residues. V was shortened by 0 bases and J by 0 bases, with 14 bases between the two germline ends. CDR1 LGHNA and CDR2 YSLEER come from the germline V gene. CDR3 bases: TGCGCCAGCAGCCAAGATCCTCCTGGGACGTCGAACACCGGGGAGCTGTTTTTT. Its protein is CASSQDPPGTSNTGELFF.

The J gene is TRBJ1-1, the V gene TRBV9; 7 bases are shared with TRBD1. CDR1 SGDLS and CDR2 YYNGEE come from the germline V gene. This CDR3 region has 15 residues. V lost 1 base to trimming and J lost 0 bases; unmatched junction nucleotides: 3. For the CDR3, the DNA is TGTGCCAGCAGCGTATCGACAGGGCTGAACACTGAAGCTTTCTTT. It encodes CASSVSTGLNTEAFF.

This chain uses TRBV18 with TRBJ1-2, with TRBD1 matching 8 bases. Looked up from germline, CDR1 is KGHSH and CDR2 is LQKENI. Losses at the gene ends were 6 bases for V and 4 bases for J; bases not matched to a gene: 7. This CDR3 spans 14 amino acids. CDR3 protein: CASSSQGVSYGYTF. The CDR3 region has the DNA TGTGCCAGCTCGTCACAGGGGGTGAGCTATGGCTACACCTTC.